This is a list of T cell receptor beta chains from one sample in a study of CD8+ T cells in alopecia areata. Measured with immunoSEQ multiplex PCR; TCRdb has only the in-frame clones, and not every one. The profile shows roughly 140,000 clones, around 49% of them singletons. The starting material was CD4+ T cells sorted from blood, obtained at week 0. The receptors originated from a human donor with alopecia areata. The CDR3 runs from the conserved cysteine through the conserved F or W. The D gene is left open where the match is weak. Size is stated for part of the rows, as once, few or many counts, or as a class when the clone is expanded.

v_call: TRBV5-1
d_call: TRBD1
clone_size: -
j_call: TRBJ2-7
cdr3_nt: TGCGCCAGCAGCAAACTTGGGACAGGGGGTGACTACGAGCAGTACTTC
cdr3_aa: CASSKLGTGGDYEQYF

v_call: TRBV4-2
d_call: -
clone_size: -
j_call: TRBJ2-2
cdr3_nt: TGTGCCAGCAGGGCAGGGGCCCCAGGAACCGGGGAGCTGTTTTTT
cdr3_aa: CASRAGAPGTGELFF

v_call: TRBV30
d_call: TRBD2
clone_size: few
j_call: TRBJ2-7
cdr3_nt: TGTGCCTGGAGAATGTCCGGGGACTATGTCTACGAGCAGTACTTC
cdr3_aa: CAWRMSGDYVYEQYF

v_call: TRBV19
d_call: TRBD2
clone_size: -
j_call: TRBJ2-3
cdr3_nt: TGTGCCAGTATCGCGACTAGCGGGAGCACAGATACGCAGTATTTT
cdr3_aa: CASIATSGSTDTQYF

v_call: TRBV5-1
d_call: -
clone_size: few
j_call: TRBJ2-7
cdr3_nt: TGCGCCAGCAGCTTCGGCCTAGCTGGCTACGAGCAGTACTTC
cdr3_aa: CASSFGLAGYEQYF

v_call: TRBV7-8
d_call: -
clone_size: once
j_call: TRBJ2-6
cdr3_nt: TGTGCCAGCAGCCTTAGCTCTGGGGCCAACGTCCTGACTTTC
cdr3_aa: CASSLSSGANVLTF

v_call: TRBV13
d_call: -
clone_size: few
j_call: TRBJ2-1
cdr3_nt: TGTGCCAGCAGCTTACCGGGTGTATCCTACAATGAGCAGTTCTTC
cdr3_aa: CASSLPGVSYNEQFF

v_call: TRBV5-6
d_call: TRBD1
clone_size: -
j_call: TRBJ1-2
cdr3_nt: TGTGCCAGCAGCCCGGGGACAGGCCTTGGCTATGGCTACACCTTC
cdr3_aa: CASSPGTGLGYGYTF

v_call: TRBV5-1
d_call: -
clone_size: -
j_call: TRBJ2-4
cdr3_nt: TGCGCCAGCAGCTTAGGGACATACAACATTCAGTACTTC
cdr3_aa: CASSLGTYNIQYF

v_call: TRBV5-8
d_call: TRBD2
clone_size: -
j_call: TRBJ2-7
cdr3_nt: TGTGCCAGCAGCCCTGAGACTAGCGGGACCTCCTACGAGCAGTACTTC
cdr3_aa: CASSPETSGTSYEQYF

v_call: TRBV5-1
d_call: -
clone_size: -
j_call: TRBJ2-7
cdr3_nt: TGCGCCAGCAGGATCGCGAGCAACTACGAGCAGTACTTC
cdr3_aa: CASRIASNYEQYF